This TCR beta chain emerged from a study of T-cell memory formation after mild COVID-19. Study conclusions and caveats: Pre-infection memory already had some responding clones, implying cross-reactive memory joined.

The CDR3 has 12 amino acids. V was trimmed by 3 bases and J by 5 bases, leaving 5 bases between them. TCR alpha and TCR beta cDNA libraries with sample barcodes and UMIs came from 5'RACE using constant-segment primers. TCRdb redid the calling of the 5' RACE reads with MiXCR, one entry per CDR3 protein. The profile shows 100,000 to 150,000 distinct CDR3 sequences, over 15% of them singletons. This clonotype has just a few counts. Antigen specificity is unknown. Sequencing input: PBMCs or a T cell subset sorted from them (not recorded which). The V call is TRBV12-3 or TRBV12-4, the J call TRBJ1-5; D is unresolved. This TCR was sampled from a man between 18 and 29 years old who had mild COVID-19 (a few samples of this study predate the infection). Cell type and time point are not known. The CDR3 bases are TGTGCCAGCAGTTTGTCAGATCAGCCCCAGCATTTT. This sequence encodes CASSLSDQPQHF.